A single sample gave rise to the 23 T cell receptor beta chains below, sequenced in a study of blood T cell repertoires in COVID-19 (dated by TCRdb to 2020 to 2022). The library came from the immunoSEQ multiplex PCR assay. TCRdb obtained this table from immuneACCESS and retained in-frame rearrangements with V and J assigned. These tables miss some clones; where compared with another copy, unresolved V genes account for less than half of the shortfall, and the remainder is unexplained. The sample records fewer than 200,000 clones, about 88% of which are singletons. Of the sample, around 8.1% is held by the ten largest clones. The sample comprised peripheral blood. Receptors originate from a woman aged 60-75 years with COVID-19, enrolled during active disease.

The V gene is TRBV27, the J gene TRBJ1-4; 7 nucleotides match TRBD1. Germline lookup yields CDR1 MNHEY and CDR2 SMNVEV (reference sequence). The junction had 8 bases not matched to a gene; V was cut back by 3 bases and J by 7 bases. There are 15 residues in the CDR3. CDR3 residues: CASSFQGGQVEKLFF. CDR3 in DNA: TGTGCCAGCAGTTTCCAGGGGGGCCAAGTTGAAAAACTGTTTTTT.

The rearrangement uses TRBV9 and TRBJ1-1, with TRBD1 matching over 8 bases. Germline CDR1 SGDLS, CDR2 YYNGEE. The CDR3 contains 15 residues. The V segment lost 1 base and the J segment 7 bases; nucleotides outside the gene matches: 9. In DNA form, the CDR3 reads TGTGCCAGCAGCGTAACTCCTCAGGGGGCAAATGAAGCTTTCTTT. This codes for CASSVTPQGANEAFF.

V is TRBV3-1 (or the pseudogene TRBV3-2) and J is TRBJ1-2; 7 bases fit TRBD1. CDR1 is LGHDT and CDR2 is YNNKEL in the germline V gene (reference sequence). Trimming removed 2 bases from V and 8 bases from J; junction bases left unmatched: 5. The CDR3 consists of 13 residues. CDR3 bases: TGTGCCAGCAGCCAACGGAGGGGGCACGGCTACACCTTC. It yields the protein CASSQRRGHGYTF.

In this sample, this clone turned up a few times. The CDR3 sequence: CASRYSGIYNEQFF. In nucleotides, the CDR3 is TGTGCCAGTAGGTATAGCGGAATCTACAATGAGCAGTTCTTC. The chain uses TRBV19 and TRBJ2-1; D is perhaps TRBD2 (6 bases). The CDR3 sequence is 14 residues long. V lost 6 bases, J lost 3 bases, and 12 bases lay in between. The germline gives CDR1 LNHDA, CDR2 SQIVND (reference sequence). Full variable domain (rest looked up from reference TRBV19 and TRBJ2-1): DGGITQSPKYLFRKEGQNVTLSCEQNLNHDAMYWYRQDPGQGLRLIYYSQIVNDFQKGDIAEGYSVSREKKESFPLTVTSAQKNPTAFYLCASRYSGIYNEQFFGPGTRLTVL.

The table lists this clone with a few counts. The chain is built from TRBV5-6 and TRBJ2-4; D unclear. This CDR3 comprises 16 residues. The V end lost 0 bases, the J end lost 0 bases, and 10 bases lay between the germline ends. The germline gives CDR1 SGHDT, CDR2 YYEEEE. This chain's CDR3 is CASSLGGYLAKNIQYF. The DNA for the CDR3 is TGTGCCAGCAGCTTGGGCGGATACTTAGCCAAAAACATTCAGTACTTC.

The chain recombines TRBV6-2 or TRBV6-3 with TRBJ1-1; TRBD1 matches 8 bases. The trim removed 5 bases at V and 5 bases at J, leaving 1 base unmatched. CDR1 is MNHEY and CDR2 is SVGEGT in the germline V gene. The CDR3 extends over 12 amino acids. CDR3 protein: CASSRQGTEAFF. In DNA form, the CDR3 reads TGTGCCAGCAGTCGACAGGGGACTGAAGCTTTCTTT.

V usage is TRBV28 and J usage is TRBJ1-2; possible D gene TRBD1, 5 bases. The V and J ends lost 5 bases and 3 bases respectively, with 10 bases between them. Germline CDR1 is MDHEN and CDR2 is SYDVKM. The CDR3 spans 13 residues. The CDR3 region is CASSADSYYGYTF. The CDR3 region has the DNA TGTGCCAGCAGTGCCGACAGCTACTATGGCTACACCTTC.

The chain joins TRBV5-6 to TRBJ2-5; 11 nucleotides align to TRBD1. This CDR3 comprises 15 residues. Per the germline V gene, CDR1 is SGHDT and CDR2 is YYEEEE. V lost 4 bases and J lost 5; bases outside the gene matches: 7. In DNA form, the CDR3 reads TGTGCCAGCAGCATCCGGACAGGGGGCTTGGAGACCCAGTACTTC. It yields the protein CASSIRTGGLETQYF.

The chain carries TRBV29-1 and TRBJ1-2, with 7 bases that match TRBD1. This CDR3 spans 17 amino acids. Germline V gene lookup returns CDR1 SQVTM and CDR2 ANQGSEA. Trimming cost V 6 bases and J 5 bases; bases outside gene matches: 21. CDR3 sequence: CSVRPAAATGQGYGYTF. CDR3 bases: TGCAGCGTCCGACCTGCTGCCGCGACAGGGCAAGGGTATGGCTACACCTTC.

The V and J genes are TRBV12-3 or TRBV12-4 and TRBJ1-4; maybe TRBD1 (6 bases). The CDR3 is made up of 13 amino acids. Trimming left V 5 bases short and J 7 bases short, with 11 bases between. For the CDR3, the DNA is TGTGCCAGCAGTGTGGGACATCTTGAAAAACTGTTTTTT. Translating gives CASSVGHLEKLFF.

There are a few counts of this clone. V gene TRBV10-3 combines with J gene TRBJ2-7; TRBD1 aligns across 7 bases. V dropped 10 bases and J dropped 5; count of bases not matched to a gene: 11. The CDR3 runs 13 residues. From germline, CDR1 is ENHRY and CDR2 SYGVKD. The CDR3 DNA sequence: TGTGCCACCATGACAGGGAGTCAGCACGAGCAGTACTTC. Its translation: CATMTGSQHEQYF.

V usage is TRBV19 and J usage is TRBJ1-1; 7 nucleotides align to TRBD1. Germline CDR1 LNHDA, CDR2 SQIVND (reference sequence). The CDR3 runs to 13 residues. Trimming cost V 6 bases and J 1 base; bases outside gene matches: 2. This CDR3 is CASSWTGNTEAFF. The CDR3 nucleotides are TGTGCCAGTAGCTGGACAGGGAACACTGAAGCTTTCTTT.

The gene calls are TRBV3-1 (or the pseudogene TRBV3-2) and TRBJ1-6; 7 bases are shared with TRBD1. V shed 1 base and J 6 bases; nucleotides not matched to a gene: 6. The germline V gene has CDR1 LGHDT and CDR2 YNNKEL (reference sequence). This CDR3 comprises 16 residues. CDR3 bases: TGTGCCAGCAGCCAAGGATCCGGGACAGCTAATTCACCCCTCCACTTT. It is translated as CASSQGSGTANSPLHF.

The rearrangement links TRBV2 to TRBJ1-2, with D hard to call. The germline gives CDR1 SNHLY, CDR2 FYNNEI. This CDR3 region has 13 residues. V lost 6 bases, J lost 1 base, and 9 bases lay in between. The CDR3 loop is CASRETINYGYTF. The CDR3 DNA follows: TGTGCCAGCAGAGAGACAATTAACTATGGCTACACCTTC.

On this clone itself: Different DNA sequences within this sample yield the same CDR3. The chain employs TRBV6-5 and TRBJ2-7; D is unclear. Germline V lookup: CDR1 MNHEY, CDR2 SVGAGI. The CDR3 is 11 amino acids. Trimming took off 5 bases at V and 4 bases at J, with 6 bases between the two ends. Here the CDR3 DNA reads TGTGCCAGCAGTCCCAGTTACGAGCAGTACTTC. It translates to CASSPSYEQYF.

This rearrangement joins TRBV10-3 to TRBJ2-2, with a weak D call TRBD1 (8 bases). Germline CDR1 and CDR2: ENHRY and SYGVKD. The ends were cut back, 2 bases at V and 3 bases at J, with 13 bases in the middle. This CDR3 is 16 amino acids long. This CDR3 is CAISEPTGGDTGELFF. In nucleotides, the CDR3 is TGTGCCATCAGTGAGCCCACAGGGGGGGACACCGGGGAGCTGTTTTTT.

The chain uses TRBV10-3 and TRBJ2-1; 11 nucleotides agree with TRBD1. Germline lookup yields CDR1 ENHRY and CDR2 SYGVKD. This CDR3 region has 14 residues. V was clipped by 8 bases and J by 5 bases; unmatched bases: 5. The CDR3 reads CAIGGQGVNNEQFF. In nucleotides, the CDR3 is TGTGCCATCGGGGGACAGGGGGTCAACAATGAGCAGTTCTTC.

The J gene is TRBJ2-1, the V gene TRBV27, with D unclear. This CDR3 region has 15 residues. V was shortened by 2 bases and J by 4 bases, with 12 bases between the two germline ends. Germline CDR1 MNHEY, CDR2 SMNVEV (reference sequence). CDR3 amino acids: CASSLVRLQYNEQFF. The CDR3 coding sequence is TGTGCCAGCAGTTTAGTCAGGCTACAATACAATGAGCAGTTCTTC.

This clone has a handful of counts. The chain carries TRBV18 and TRBJ1-3; 7 nucleotides match TRBD1. The CDR3 has 15 residues. J was trimmed by 2 bases and V by 3 bases; bases with no gene match: 4. CDR1 KGHSH and CDR2 LQKENI come from the germline V gene. The CDR3 loop is CASSPQGVTGNTIYF. The CDR3 bases are TGTGCCAGCTCACCCCAGGGGGTTACTGGAAACACCATATATTTT.

This chain connects TRBV6-5 to TRBJ2-7; 7 bases match TRBD2. CDR3 length: 15 residues. Germline trimming cut 8 bases from V and 2 bases from J; bases unmatched to any gene: 12. Germline-derived CDR1 and CDR2 are MNHEY and SVGAGI. CDR3 amino acids: CASPKLASGTYEQYF. CDR3 DNA sequence: TGTGCCAGCCCGAAGCTGGCTAGCGGAACCTACGAGCAGTACTTC.

The chain links TRBV6-6 to TRBJ1-1, with D hard to call. V gave up 5 bases and J gave up 3 bases, with 10 bases separating them. The CDR3 is 13 amino acids. Germline values: CDR1 MNHNY, CDR2 SVGAGI (reference sequence). CDR3 sequence: CASSTLQDTEAFF. CDR3 bases: TGTGCCAGCAGTACTCTCCAAGACACTGAAGCTTTCTTT.

This clone appeared once. This chain links TRBV9 with TRBJ1-1, with 8 bases aligning to TRBD1. Trimming removed 3 bases from V and 0 bases from J; junction bases left unmatched: 4. CDR1 is SGDLS and CDR2 is YYNGEE in the germline V gene. The CDR3 covers 15 residues. As DNA, the CDR3 is TGTGCCAGCAGCGCCGACAGGGGCATGAACACTGAAGCTTTCTTT. This gives the protein CASSADRGMNTEAFF.

This chain links TRBV5-1 with TRBJ2-2; 7 bases are shared with TRBD2. Trimming removed 4 bases from V and 4 bases from J; junction bases left unmatched: 7. The germline gives CDR1 SGHRS, CDR2 YFSETQ. CDR3 length equals 15 residues. The CDR3 spells CASSGEGRFTGELFF. The CDR3 coding sequence is TGCGCCAGCAGCGGGGAGGGAAGATTCACCGGGGAGCTGTTTTTT.